This TCR beta chain originates from a study of cytomegalovirus exposure and HLA in healthy donors. Findings of the study overall: An observed cluster of highly shared sequence variants was recorded as a likely sequencing artifact. Available immune exposure information covered CMV serostatus only. The authors enumerated under 200 TCR beta chains as linked to cytomegalovirus. The authors excluded some V segments, including TRBV6-2 and TRBV6-3, as indistinguishable.

The primer mix had 60 Vbeta and 13 Jbeta primers. Some clones are missing from TCRdb's copy, which holds only in-frame ones; the method was immunoSEQ multiplex PCR. The sample is made up of about 130,000 clones, and the top ten hold 2% of it. A remark on this clone: The antigen is unknown.

V lost 8 bases, J lost 0 bases, and 11 bases lay in between. CDR3 length: 13 residues. Per germline, CDR1 WSHSY and CDR2 SAAADI. The sequenced material came from PBMCs. This clonotype was sampled from a woman aged 55-75 years in good health and CMV-seronegative. V and J are TRBV10-2 and TRBJ2-7; the D gene is possibly TRBD2 (6 bases). The CDR3 DNA reads as TGCGCCAGCCTCCAGCGGGCCTCCTACGAGCAGTACTTC. It codes for CASLQRASYEQYF.